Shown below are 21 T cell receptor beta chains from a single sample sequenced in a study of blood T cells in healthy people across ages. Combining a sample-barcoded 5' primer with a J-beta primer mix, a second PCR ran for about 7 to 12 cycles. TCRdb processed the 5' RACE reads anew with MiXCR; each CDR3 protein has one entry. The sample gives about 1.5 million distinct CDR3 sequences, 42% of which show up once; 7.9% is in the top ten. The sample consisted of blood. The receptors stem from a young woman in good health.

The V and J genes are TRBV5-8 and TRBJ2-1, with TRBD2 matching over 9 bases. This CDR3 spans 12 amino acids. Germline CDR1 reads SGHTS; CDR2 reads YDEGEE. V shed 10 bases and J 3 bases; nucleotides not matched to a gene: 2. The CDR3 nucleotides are TGTGCCCAGCGGGGGGTCTACAATGAGCAGTTCTTC. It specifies CAQRGVYNEQFF.

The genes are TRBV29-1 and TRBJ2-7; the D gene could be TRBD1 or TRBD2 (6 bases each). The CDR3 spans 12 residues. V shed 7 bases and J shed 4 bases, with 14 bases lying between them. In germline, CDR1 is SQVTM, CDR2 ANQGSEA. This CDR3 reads CSAVRGEYEQYF. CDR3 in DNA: TGCAGCGCGGTGAGGGGGGAGTACGAGCAGTACTTC.

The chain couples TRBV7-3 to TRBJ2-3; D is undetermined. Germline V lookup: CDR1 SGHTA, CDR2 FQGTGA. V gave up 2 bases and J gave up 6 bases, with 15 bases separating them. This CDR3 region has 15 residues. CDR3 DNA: TGTGCCAGCAGCTTATCGTCAGCAGCGTCCGATACGCAGTATTTT. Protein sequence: CASSLSSAASDTQYF.

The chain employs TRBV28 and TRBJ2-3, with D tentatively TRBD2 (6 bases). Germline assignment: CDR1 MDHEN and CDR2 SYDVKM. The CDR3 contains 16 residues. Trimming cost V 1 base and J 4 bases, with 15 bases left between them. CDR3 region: CASSLSGTLGADTQYF. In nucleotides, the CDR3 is TGTGCCAGCAGTTTATCCGGGACTTTGGGGGCAGATACGCAGTATTTT.

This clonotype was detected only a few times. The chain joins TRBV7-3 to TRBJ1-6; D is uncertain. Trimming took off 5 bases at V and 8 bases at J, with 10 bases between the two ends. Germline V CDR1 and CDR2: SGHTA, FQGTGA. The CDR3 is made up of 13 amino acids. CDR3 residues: CASSPTVDSPLHF. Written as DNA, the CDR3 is TGTGCCAGCAGCCCAACCGTAGATTCACCCCTCCACTTT. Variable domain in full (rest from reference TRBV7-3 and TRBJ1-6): GAGVSQTPSNKVTEKGKYVELRCDPISGHTALYWYRQSLGQGPEFLIYFQGTGAADDSGLPNDRFFAVRPEGSVSTLKIQRTERGDSAVYLCASSPTVDSPLHFGNGTRLTVT.

The CDR3 DNA is TGTGCCAGCAGTGCAATCCTCACAGATACGCAGTATTTT. Translating it yields CASSAILTDTQYF. V and J are TRBV27 and TRBJ2-3; unclear D gene. This CDR3 is 13 amino acids long. Germline values: CDR1 MNHEY, CDR2 SMNVEV (reference sequence). The V end lost 5 bases, the J end lost 2 bases, and 8 bases lay between the germline ends.

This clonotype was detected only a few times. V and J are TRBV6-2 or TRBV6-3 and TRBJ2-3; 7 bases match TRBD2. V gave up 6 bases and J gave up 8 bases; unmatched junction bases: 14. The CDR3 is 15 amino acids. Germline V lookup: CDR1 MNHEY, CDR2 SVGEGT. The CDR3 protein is CASRDTSDPRATQYF. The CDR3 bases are TGTGCCAGCAGGGATACTAGCGACCCCCGGGCTACGCAGTATTTT.

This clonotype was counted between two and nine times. CDR3 DNA sequence: TGCAGTGCTAGAGGAGCGGGACATTCCTACGAGCAGTACTTC. It codes for CSARGAGHSYEQYF. V usage is TRBV20-1 and J usage is TRBJ2-7, with D possibly TRBD2 on 7 matching bases. The CDR3 spans 14 residues. Trimming cost V 1 base and J 1 base, with 11 bases left between them. Germline values: CDR1 DFQATT, CDR2 SNEGSKA (reference sequence).

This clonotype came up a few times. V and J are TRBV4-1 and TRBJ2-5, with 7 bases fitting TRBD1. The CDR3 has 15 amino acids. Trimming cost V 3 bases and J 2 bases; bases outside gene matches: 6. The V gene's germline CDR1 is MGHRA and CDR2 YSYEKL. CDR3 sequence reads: CASSQGTADQETQYF. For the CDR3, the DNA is TGCGCCAGCAGCCAGGGGACAGCTGATCAAGAGACCCAGTACTTC.

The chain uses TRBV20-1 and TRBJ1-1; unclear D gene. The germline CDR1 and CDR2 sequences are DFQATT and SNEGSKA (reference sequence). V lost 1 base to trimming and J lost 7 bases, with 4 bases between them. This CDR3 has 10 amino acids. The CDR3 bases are TGCAGTGCTAGAGGCGTTGAAGCTTTCTTT. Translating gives CSARGVEAFF.

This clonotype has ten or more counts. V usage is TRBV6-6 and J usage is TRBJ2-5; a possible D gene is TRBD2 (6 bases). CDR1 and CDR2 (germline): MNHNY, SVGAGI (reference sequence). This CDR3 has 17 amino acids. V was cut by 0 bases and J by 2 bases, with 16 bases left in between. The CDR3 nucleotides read TGTGCCAGCAGTTACTCCGGTGGTAGCGGTGGTCAAGAGACCCAGTACTTC. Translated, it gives CASSYSGGSGGQETQYF.

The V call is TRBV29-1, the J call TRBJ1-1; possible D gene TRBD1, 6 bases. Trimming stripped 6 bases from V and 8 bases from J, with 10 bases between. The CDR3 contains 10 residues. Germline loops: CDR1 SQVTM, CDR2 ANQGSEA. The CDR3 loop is CSVGGEEAFF. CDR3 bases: TGCAGCGTAGGGGGGGAAGAAGCTTTCTTT.

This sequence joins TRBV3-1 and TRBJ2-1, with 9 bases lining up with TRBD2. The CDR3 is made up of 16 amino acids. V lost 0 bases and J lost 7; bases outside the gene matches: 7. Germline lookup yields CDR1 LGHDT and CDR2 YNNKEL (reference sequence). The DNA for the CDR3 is TGTGCCAGCAGCCAAGATGGGGCTAGCGGGGTGAATGAGCAGTTCTTC. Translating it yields CASSQDGASGVNEQFF.

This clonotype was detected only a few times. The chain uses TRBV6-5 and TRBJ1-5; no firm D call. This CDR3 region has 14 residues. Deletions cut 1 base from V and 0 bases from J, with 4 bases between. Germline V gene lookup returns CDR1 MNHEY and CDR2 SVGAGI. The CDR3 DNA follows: TGTGCCAGCAGTTACTTATATAGCAATCAGCCCCAGCATTTT. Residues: CASSYLYSNQPQHF.

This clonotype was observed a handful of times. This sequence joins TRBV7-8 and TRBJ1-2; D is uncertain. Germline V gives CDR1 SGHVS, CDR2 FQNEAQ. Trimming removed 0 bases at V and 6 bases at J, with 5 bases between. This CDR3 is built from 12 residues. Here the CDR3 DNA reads TGTGCCAGCAGCTTAGCCGATAATGGCTACACCTTC. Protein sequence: CASSLADNGYTF.

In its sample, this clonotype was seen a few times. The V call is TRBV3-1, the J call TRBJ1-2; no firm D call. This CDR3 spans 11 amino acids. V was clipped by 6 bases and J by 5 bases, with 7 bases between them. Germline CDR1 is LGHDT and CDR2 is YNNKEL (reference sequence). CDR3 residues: CASSYSYGYTF. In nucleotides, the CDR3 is TGTGCCAGCAGTTATTCGTATGGCTACACCTTC.

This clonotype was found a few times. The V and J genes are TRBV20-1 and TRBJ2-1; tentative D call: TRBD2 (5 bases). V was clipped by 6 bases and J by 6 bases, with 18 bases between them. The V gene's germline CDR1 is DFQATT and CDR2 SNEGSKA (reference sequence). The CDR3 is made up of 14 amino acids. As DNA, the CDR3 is TGCAGTGCCCCGGCGGGTATTATGGCCAATGAGCAGTTCTTC. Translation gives CSAPAGIMANEQFF.

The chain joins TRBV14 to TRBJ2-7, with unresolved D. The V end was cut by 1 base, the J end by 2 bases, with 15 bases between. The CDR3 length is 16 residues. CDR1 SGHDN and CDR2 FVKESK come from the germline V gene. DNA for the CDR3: TGTGCCAGCAGCCAAGTAACGGCCCGGACCACCTACGAGCAGTACTTC. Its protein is CASSQVTARTTYEQYF.

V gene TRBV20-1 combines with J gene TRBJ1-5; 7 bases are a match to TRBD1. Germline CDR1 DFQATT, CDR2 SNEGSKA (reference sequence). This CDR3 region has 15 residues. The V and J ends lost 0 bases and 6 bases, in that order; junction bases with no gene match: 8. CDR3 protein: CSARDSRGVVQPQHF. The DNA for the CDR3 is TGCAGTGCTAGAGATTCCAGGGGGGTAGTTCAGCCCCAGCATTTT.

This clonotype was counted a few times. As DNA, the CDR3 is TGTGCCAGCAGGCCCGGACGCTTCTACGAGCAGTACTTC. Its protein is CASRPGRFYEQYF. The rearrangement links TRBV21-1 to TRBJ2-7. TRBV21-1 is described as a pseudogene. The CDR3 is 13 residues long.

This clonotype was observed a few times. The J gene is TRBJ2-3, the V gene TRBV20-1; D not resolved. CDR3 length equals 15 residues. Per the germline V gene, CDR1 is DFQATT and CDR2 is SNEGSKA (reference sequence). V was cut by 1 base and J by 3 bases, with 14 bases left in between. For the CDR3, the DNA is TGCAGTGCTAGAGTCACTTGGGGTCGGACAGATACGCAGTATTTT. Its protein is CSARVTWGRTDTQYF.